This T cell receptor beta chain was recovered during a study of response to subunit inactivated influenza vaccine. TCRdb processed the RT-PCR reads anew with MiXCR; each CDR3 protein has one entry. Here the sample spans hundreds of thousands of distinct CDR3 sequences, 14% being singletons. The sample holds a few counts of this clonotype. CDR3 length equals 16 residues. Trimming cost V 4 bases and J 1 base; bases outside gene matches: 8. The germline V gene has CDR1 SGHRS and CDR2 YFSETQ. The sequenced sample was PBMCs from blood, obtained 14 to 15 days before vaccination. The rearrangement links TRBV5-1 to TRBJ2-3, with 8 bases that match TRBD2. The TCR sequence derives from a man aged 45-65 years who received an inactivated influenza vaccine. The CDR3 loop is CASSLNPGGGTDTQYF. The CDR3 nucleotides are TGCGCCAGCAGCCTCAATCCGGGGGGGGGCACAGATACGCAGTATTTT.